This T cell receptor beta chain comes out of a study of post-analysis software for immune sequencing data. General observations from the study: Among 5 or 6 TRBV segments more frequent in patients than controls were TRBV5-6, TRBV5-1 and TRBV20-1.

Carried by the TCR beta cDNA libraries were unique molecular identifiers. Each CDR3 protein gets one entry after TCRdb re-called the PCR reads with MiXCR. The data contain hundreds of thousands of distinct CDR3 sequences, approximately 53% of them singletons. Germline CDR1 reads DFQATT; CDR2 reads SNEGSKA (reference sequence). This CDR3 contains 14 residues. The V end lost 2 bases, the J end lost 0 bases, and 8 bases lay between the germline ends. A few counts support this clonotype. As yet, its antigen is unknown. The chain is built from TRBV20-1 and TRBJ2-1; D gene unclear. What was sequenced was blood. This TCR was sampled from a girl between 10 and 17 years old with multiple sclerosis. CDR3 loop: CSARPLSSYNEQFF. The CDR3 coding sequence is TGCAGTGCTAGACCGCTGAGCTCCTACAATGAGCAGTTCTTC.